The 4 T cell receptor beta chains below were found in one sample sequenced in a study of shared clonotypes between healthy human individuals. Here immunoSEQ multiplex PCR was the method, and the copy in TCRdb shows in-frame clones only, minus some. The sample yields about 870,000 clones, 85% to 95% seen once. Selected positively for CCR7 and CD45RO-negative, naive CD8 cells excluded terminally differentiated effector memory CD45RA+ cells. Material for sequencing was naive CD8+ T cells sorted from blood. The receptors were sampled from a man aged 30-40 years in good health.

The V call is TRBV4-1, the J call TRBJ2-5; 10 bases match TRBD2. The ends lost 0 bases at V and 4 bases at J; junction bases unmatched: 11. Germline-derived CDR1 and CDR2 are MGHRA and YSYEKL. This CDR3 has 18 amino acids. The CDR3 protein is CASSQEGVAGGEGETQYF. The CDR3 coding sequence is TGCGCCAGCAGCCAAGAAGGTGTAGCGGGGGGCGAGGGAGAGACCCAGTACTTC.

CDR3 DNA sequence: TGCGCCAGCAGCCGAGGCGGGAGAAATGAGCAGTTCTTC. Its protein product is CASSRGGRNEQFF. The chain couples TRBV4-3 to TRBJ2-1, with 7 bases matching TRBD2. Trimming cost V 4 bases and J 7 bases; bases outside gene matches: 4. From germline, CDR1 is LGHNA and CDR2 YSLEER. The CDR3 is 13 residues long.

The gene calls are TRBV7-2 and TRBJ2-3; D remains ambiguous. Germline CDR1 reads SGHTA; CDR2 reads FQGNSA. Trimming stripped 1 base from V and 2 bases from J, with 10 bases between. The CDR3 covers 15 residues. CDR3 residues: CASSLDFRATDTQYF. As DNA, the CDR3 is TGTGCCAGCAGCTTAGATTTTAGGGCCACAGATACGCAGTATTTT.

J is TRBJ2-7 and V is TRBV27; D tentatively fits TRBD1 or TRBD2 (6 bases each). This CDR3 is 16 amino acids long. Between the trimmed V and J ends, which lost 6 bases and 2 bases, there was a span of 20 bases. CDR1 and CDR2 from the germline V gene are MNHEY and SMNVEV (reference sequence). The CDR3 loop reads CASSRTAGGAPYEQYF. As DNA, the CDR3 is TGTGCCAGCAGCAGGACCGCCGGGGGCGCACCCTACGAGCAGTACTTC.